The entry that follows covers one T cell receptor beta chain sequence. What it binds is not known. Germline V gene lookup returns CDR1 SNHLY and CDR2 FYNNEI. The V and J ends lost 6 bases and 4 bases respectively, with 15 bases between them. The CDR3 has 14 amino acids. This sample was taken from a study of cytomegalovirus exposure and HLA in healthy donors. Some clones are missing from TCRdb's copy, which holds only in-frame ones; the method was immunoSEQ multiplex PCR. Of around 100,000 clones in the sample, about 95% were seen once. General study results and limits: The TCR clusters that emerged in the first cohort tended, a later analysis found, to co-occur in the 110 or so validation repertoires. Most TCR sequences were seen very rarely across donors, but some public TCRs occurred in many. Researchers reported that a few CMV-associated chains were confirmed in vitro as CMV antigen-specific. The listing of approximately 160 TCR beta chains classed them as cytomegalovirus-associated.

Sample: PBMCs. The receptor comes from a woman aged 18 to 35 in good health and CMV-seronegative. This chain connects TRBV2 to TRBJ1-2; unclear D gene. In DNA, the CDR3 is TGTGCCAGCAGGTCCGGTGCATCTGGCTATGGCTACACCTTC. It encodes CASRSGASGYGYTF.